One sample yielded the 14 T cell receptor beta chains listed below, sequenced in a study of T-cell reconstitution after alpha-beta-depleted transplantation in children. This sample's TCRbeta library carried unique molecular identifier barcodes. From the PCR reads, TCRdb called clonotypes with MiXCR, one entry per CDR3 protein. The sample includes about 200,000 distinct CDR3 sequences, roughly 8.3% seen only once; the top ten take roughly a third. The sequenced sample was PBMCs, mostly from graft donor cells, obtained 360 days after TCRalphabeta/CD19-depleted stem cell transplant. The receptors originated from a male patient between 2 and 9 years old who had a stem cell transplant for acute myeloid leukemia, so the T cells may come from the graft donor.

This chain joins TRBV20-1 and TRBJ2-5; D is perhaps TRBD2 (5 bases). The germline gives CDR1 DFQATT, CDR2 SNEGSKA (reference sequence). The CDR3 is made up of 14 amino acids. The V end lost 5 bases, the J end lost 3 bases, and 16 bases lay between the germline ends. The CDR3 DNA follows: TGCAGTGCTGAGGGCCGGACTGGGGAAGAGACCCAGTACTTC. Translated: CSAEGRTGEETQYF.

This clonotype was observed a handful of times. V is TRBV29-1 and J is TRBJ1-1; D unresolved. The CDR3 runs to 13 residues. From germline, CDR1 is SQVTM and CDR2 ANQGSEA. The V and J ends lost 6 bases and 5 bases respectively, with 16 bases between them. The CDR3 protein is CSVAKRELTEAFF. For the CDR3, the DNA is TGCAGCGTGGCCAAACGAGAATTGACTGAAGCTTTCTTT.

The J gene is TRBJ1-2, the V gene TRBV25-1; the match to TRBD1 covers 8 bases. The CDR3 is 13 amino acids. With V trimmed by 10 bases and J by 14 bases, 18 bases remained unmatched. Germline CDR1 and CDR2: MGHDK and SYGVNS. CDR3: CAMGPEHQGARTF. As DNA, the CDR3 is TGTGCCATGGGCCCCGAGCACCAGGGGGCAAGAACCTTC.

There are a few counts of this clonotype. This chain connects TRBV7-8 to TRBJ2-2, with TRBD2 matching over 12 bases. Trimming took 3 bases from V and 6 from J; bases not matched to a gene: 5. The V gene's germline CDR1 is SGHVS and CDR2 FQNEAQ. The CDR3 covers 16 residues. The CDR3 coding sequence is TGTGCCAGCAGCTTCCTGACTAGCGGGGGTGCCGGGGAGCTGTTTTTT. Its protein product is CASSFLTSGGAGELFF.

On this clonotype itself: A read error may produce the germline difference seen at one junction end. This sequence joins TRBV3-1 and TRBJ2-7, with 8 positions matching TRBD2. Germline values: CDR1 LGHDT, CDR2 YNNKEL (reference sequence). The CDR3 consists of 15 residues. Here the CDR3 reads CACSRPGGLGYEQYF. For the CDR3, the DNA is TGTGCCTGCAGCCGGCCCGGGGGACTAGGCTACGAGCAGTACTTC.

This clonotype was recorded a few times. The V and J genes are TRBV6-1 and TRBJ2-1; TRBD1 agrees at 9 bases. This CDR3 is built from 13 residues. J was trimmed by 9 bases and V by 1 base; bases with no gene match: 1. From germline, CDR1 is MNHNS and CDR2 SASEGT. CDR3: CASSEDRGPEQFF. In DNA form, the CDR3 reads TGTGCCAGCAGTGAAGACAGGGGGCCTGAGCAGTTCTTC.

This clonotype was recorded a few times. The genes are TRBV6-1 and TRBJ1-1; D unclear. Between the trimmed V and J ends, which lost 8 bases and 1 base, there was a span of 17 bases. From germline, CDR1 is MNHNS and CDR2 SASEGT. The CDR3 has 15 residues. The DNA for the CDR3 is TGTGCCAGCGCTAGATTTCGACGGGCGAACACTGAAGCTTTCTTT. Translating it yields CASARFRRANTEAFF.

This rearrangement joins TRBV5-5 to TRBJ2-3; the match to TRBD2 covers 10 bases. Germline values: CDR1 SGHKS, CDR2 YYEKEE (reference sequence). After removal of 2 bases from V and 5 bases from J, the junction contained 14 bases not matched to a gene. CDR3 size: 18 residues. CDR3 amino acids: CASSFPLRAGGQKDTQYF. The CDR3 region has the DNA TGTGCCAGCAGCTTCCCCCTGAGAGCGGGGGGGCAGAAAGATACGCAGTATTTT. Full variable domain (missing parts from reference TRBV5-5 and TRBJ2-3): DAGVTQSPTHLIKTRGQQVTLRCSPISGHKSVSWYQQVLGQGPQFIFQYYEKEERGRGNFPDRFSARQFPNYSSELNVNALLLGDSALYLCASSFPLRAGGQKDTQYFGPGTRLTVL.

This clonotype has at least ten counts. The rearrangement joins TRBV20-1 to TRBJ2-5, with a possible D match to TRBD1 (6 bases). The CDR3 runs 15 residues. The germline V gene encodes CDR1 DFQATT and CDR2 SNEGSKA (reference sequence). V gave up 3 bases and J gave up 5 bases, with 19 bases separating them. The CDR3 sequence: CSASRQGKVSETQYF. CDR3 sequence (DNA): TGCAGTGCTAGTCGGCAGGGGAAAGTTTCGGAGACCCAGTACTTC.

At least ten counts were recorded for this clonotype. This chain joins TRBV5-8 and TRBJ2-7; D unresolved. From germline, CDR1 is SGHTS and CDR2 YDEGEE. V lost 2 bases to trimming and J lost 2 bases, with 2 bases between them. This CDR3 has 11 residues. CDR3 DNA sequence: TGTGCCAGCAGCTTAACCTACGAGCAGTACGTC. It is translated as CASSLTYEQYV.

This clonotype has more than one count but fewer than ten. The chain joins TRBV29-1 to TRBJ2-7; 7 nucleotides match TRBD1. There are 20 residues in the CDR3. The J segment lost 3 bases and the V segment lost 3 bases, leaving 26 bases of the junction unmatched. The germline V gene encodes CDR1 SQVTM and CDR2 ANQGSEA. The CDR3 is CSVESGQTGWRREANYEQYV. Written as DNA, the CDR3 is TGCAGCGTTGAGAGTGGGCAGACAGGGTGGAGGAGAGAGGCAAACTACGAGCAGTACGTC.

This clonotype was recorded many times. The chain has TRBV12-3 or TRBV12-4 and TRBJ2-5; TRBD1 is a possible D gene (5 bases). This CDR3 contains 13 residues. The V end was cut by 2 bases, the J end by 7 bases, with 11 bases between. DNA for the CDR3: TGTGCCAGCAGTTTACAGGGTTTAGGGACCCAGTACTTC. Translation: CASSLQGLGTQYF.

This clonotype has at least ten counts. The chain uses TRBV2 and TRBJ2-1; tentative D call: TRBD1 (6 bases). The CDR3 extends over 14 amino acids. Between the trimmed V and J ends, which lost 11 bases and 4 bases, there was a span of 18 bases. Germline V gives CDR1 SNHLY, CDR2 FYNNEI. The DNA of the CDR3 is TGTGCCCAGCAGTTGGGGGCCCCGTACAATGAGCAGTTCTTC. Its protein is CAQQLGAPYNEQFF.

The chain uses TRBV27 and TRBJ2-1, with unresolved D. Per germline, CDR1 MNHEY and CDR2 SMNVEV (reference sequence). The V and J ends lost 2 bases and 7 bases respectively, with 9 bases between them. The CDR3 is 13 residues long. The CDR3 protein is CASSLSQANEQFF. The DNA of the CDR3 is TGTGCCAGCAGTTTAAGCCAGGCGAATGAGCAGTTCTTC.